Sequencing of this T cell receptor beta chain was carried out in a study of CD8 T cells in ankylosing spondylitis. TCRdb analysed the 5' RACE reads with MiXCR anew, one entry per CDR3 protein. The sample has 200,000 to 300,000 distinct CDR3 sequences, 10% to 13% seen once. This clonotype occurred many times. V lost 2 bases and J 4 bases, leaving 8 bases between the germline ends. Germline values: CDR1 MNHEY, CDR2 SMNVEV (reference sequence). The CDR3 contains 13 residues. Sequences were obtained from blood, either unsorted or a sorted T cell fraction (not recorded which). The chain employs TRBV27 and TRBJ1-2; tentatively, D is TRBD1 (6 bases). The clonotype originates from a male donor with ankylosing spondylitis or in good health (not recorded which). This chain's CDR3 is CASSLTGIYGYTF. CDR3 sequence (DNA): TGTGCCAGCAGTTTAACAGGGATCTATGGCTACACCTTC.